This T cell receptor (beta chain) appears in the sequencing data of a study of tumor-infiltrating lymphocytes in primary liver carcinoma. Notes on the study in general: The overlap of tumor-adjacent and tumor-blood pairs was smaller than that of tumor region pairs.

Per germline, CDR1 SGHRS and CDR2 YFSETQ. This CDR3 is built from 15 residues. V was clipped by 4 bases and J by 3 bases, with 15 bases between them. In regard to this clonotype: Antigen specificity is unknown.

From around 500 ng of total RNA, TCR beta-specific cDNA was reverse-transcribed using a constant-region primer. Employing slightly modified ARM-PCR, three nested multiplex PCR rounds were run, and these gave rise to the TCR beta libraries. In the first two PCR rounds, TRBV1-TRBV30 forward primers were paired with a C-beta reverse primer, and each round lasted approximately 9 cycles. TCRdb analysed the multiplex PCR reads with MiXCR anew, one entry per CDR3 protein. This repertoire shows about 210,000 distinct CDR3 sequences, about 61% found once; its top ten account for under 7.5%. Both blood RNA, taken from unsorted whole blood, and germline DNA were extracted. A sample of approximately 4 milliliters of peripheral blood was taken before surgery.

The clonotype originates from a woman aged 55-69 years with primary liver carcinoma and hepatitis B virus infection. The chain employs TRBV5-1 and TRBJ2-3; D might be TRBD1 (7 bases). The sample was peripheral blood. CDR3 coding DNA: TGCGCCAGCAGCCCCGACAGGGCGGGGACAGATACGCAGTATTTT. It codes for CASSPDRAGTDTQYF.